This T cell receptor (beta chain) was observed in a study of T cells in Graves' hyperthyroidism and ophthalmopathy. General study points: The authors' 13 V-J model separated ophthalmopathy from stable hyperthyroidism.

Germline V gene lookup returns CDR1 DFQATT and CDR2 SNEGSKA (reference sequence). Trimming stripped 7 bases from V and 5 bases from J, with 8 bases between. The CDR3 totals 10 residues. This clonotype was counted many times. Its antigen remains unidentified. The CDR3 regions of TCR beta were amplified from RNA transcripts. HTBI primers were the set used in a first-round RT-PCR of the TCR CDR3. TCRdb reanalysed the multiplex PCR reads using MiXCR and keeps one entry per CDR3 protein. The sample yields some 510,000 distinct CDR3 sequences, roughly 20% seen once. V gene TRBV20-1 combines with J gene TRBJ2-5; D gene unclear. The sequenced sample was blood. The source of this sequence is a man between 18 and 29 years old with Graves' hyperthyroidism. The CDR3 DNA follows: TGCAGTGTTAAACGGGAGACCCAGTACTTC. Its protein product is CSVKRETQYF.